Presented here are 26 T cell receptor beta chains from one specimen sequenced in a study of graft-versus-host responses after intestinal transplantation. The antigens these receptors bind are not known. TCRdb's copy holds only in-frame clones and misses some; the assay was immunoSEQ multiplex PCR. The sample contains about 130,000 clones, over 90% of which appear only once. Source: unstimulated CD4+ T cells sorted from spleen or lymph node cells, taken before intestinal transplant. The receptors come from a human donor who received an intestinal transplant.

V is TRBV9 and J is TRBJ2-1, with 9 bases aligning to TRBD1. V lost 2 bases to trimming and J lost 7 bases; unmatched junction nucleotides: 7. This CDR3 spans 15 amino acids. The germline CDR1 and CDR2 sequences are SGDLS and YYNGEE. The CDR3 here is CASSVGQGLRNEQFF. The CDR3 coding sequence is TGTGCCAGCAGCGTTGGACAGGGGCTCAGAAATGAGCAGTTCTTC.

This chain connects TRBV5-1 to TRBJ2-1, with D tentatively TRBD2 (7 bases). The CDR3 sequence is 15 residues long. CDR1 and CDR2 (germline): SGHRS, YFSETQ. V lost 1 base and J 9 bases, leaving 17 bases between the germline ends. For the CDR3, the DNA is TGCGCCAGCAGCTTGATAGCAGGGGAGGGACCTGAGCAGTTCTTC. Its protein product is CASSLIAGEGPEQFF.

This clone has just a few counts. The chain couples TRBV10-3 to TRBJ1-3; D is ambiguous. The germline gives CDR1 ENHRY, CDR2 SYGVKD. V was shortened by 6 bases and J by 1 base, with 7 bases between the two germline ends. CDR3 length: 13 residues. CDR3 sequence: CAISGNSGNTIYF. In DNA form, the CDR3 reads TGTGCCATCAGCGGGAATTCTGGAAACACCATATATTTT.

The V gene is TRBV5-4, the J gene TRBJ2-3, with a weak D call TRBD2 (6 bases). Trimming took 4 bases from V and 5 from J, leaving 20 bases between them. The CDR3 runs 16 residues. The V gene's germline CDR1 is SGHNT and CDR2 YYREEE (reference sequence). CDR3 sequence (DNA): TGTGCCAGCAGCCCCCAACTAGCCGCCAGGGTAGATACGCAGTATTTT. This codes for CASSPQLAARVDTQYF.

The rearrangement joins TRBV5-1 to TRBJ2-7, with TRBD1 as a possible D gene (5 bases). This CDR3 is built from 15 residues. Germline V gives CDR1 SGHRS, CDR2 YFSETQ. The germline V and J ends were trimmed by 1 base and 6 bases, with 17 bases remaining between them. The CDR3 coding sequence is TGCGCCAGCAGCTTGTTCCAGGGTAAAGGTTCCGAGCAGTACTTC. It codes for CASSLFQGKGSEQYF. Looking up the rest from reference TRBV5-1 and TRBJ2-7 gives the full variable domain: KAGVTQTPRYLIKTRGQQVTLSCSPISGHRSVSWYQQTPGQGLQFLFEYFSETQRNKGNFPGRFSGRQFSNSRSEMNVSTLELGDSALYLCASSLFQGKGSEQYFGPGTRLTVT.

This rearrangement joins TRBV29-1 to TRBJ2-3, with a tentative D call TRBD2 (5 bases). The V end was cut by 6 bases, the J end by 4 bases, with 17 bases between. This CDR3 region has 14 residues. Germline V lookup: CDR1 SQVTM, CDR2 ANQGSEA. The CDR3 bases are TGCAGCGTGCAAGGACCCGCGGGTGCAGATACGCAGTATTTT. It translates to CSVQGPAGADTQYF.

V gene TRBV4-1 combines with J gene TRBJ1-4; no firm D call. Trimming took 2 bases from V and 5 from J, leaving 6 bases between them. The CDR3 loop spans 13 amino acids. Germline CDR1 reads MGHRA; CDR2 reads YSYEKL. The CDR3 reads CASSQLHNEKLFF. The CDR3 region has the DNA TGCGCCAGCAGCCAATTACACAATGAAAAACTGTTTTTT.

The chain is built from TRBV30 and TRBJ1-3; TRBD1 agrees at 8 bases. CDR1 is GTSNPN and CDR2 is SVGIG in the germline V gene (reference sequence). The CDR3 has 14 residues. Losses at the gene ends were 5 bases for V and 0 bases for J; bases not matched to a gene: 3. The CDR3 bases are TGTGCCTGGGACAGGGGCTCCTCTGGAAACACCATATATTTT. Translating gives CAWDRGSSGNTIYF.

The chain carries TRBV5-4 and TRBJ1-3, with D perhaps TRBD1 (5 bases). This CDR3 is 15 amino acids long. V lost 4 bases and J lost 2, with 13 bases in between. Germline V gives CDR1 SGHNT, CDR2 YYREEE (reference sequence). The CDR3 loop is CASSPDIDPGNTIYF. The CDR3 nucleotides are TGTGCCAGCAGCCCGGACATTGATCCTGGAAACACCATATATTTT.

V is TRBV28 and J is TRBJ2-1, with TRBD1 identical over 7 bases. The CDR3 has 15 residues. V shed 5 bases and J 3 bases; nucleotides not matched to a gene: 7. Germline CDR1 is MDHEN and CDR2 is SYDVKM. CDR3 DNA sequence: TGTGCCAGCAGTCCCTCTGGGACAGTCTACAATGAGCAGTTCTTC. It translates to CASSPSGTVYNEQFF.

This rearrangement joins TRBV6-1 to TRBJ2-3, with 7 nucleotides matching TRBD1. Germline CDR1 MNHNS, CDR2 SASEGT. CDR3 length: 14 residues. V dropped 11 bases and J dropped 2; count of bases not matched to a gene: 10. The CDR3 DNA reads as TGTGCCGGAAAGACAGGGTGGGCCACAGATACGCAGTATTTT. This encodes CAGKTGWATDTQYF.

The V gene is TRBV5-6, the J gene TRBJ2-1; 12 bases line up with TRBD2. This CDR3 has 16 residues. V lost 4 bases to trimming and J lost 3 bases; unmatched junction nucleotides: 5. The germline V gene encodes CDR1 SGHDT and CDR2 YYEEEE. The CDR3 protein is CASSQGGLAGYNEQFF. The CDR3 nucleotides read TGTGCCAGCAGCCAGGGGGGACTAGCGGGCTACAATGAGCAGTTCTTC. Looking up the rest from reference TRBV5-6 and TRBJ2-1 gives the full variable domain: DAGVTQSPTHLIKTRGQQVTLRCSPKSGHDTVSWYQQALGQGPQFIFQYYEEEERQRGNFPDRFSGHQFPNYSSELNVNALLLGDSALYLCASSQGGLAGYNEQFFGPGTRLTVL.

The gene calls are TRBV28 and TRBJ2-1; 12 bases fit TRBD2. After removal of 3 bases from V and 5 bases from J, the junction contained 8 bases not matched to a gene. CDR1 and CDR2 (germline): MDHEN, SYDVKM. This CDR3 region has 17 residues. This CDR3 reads CASSFQPGLAGHNEQFF. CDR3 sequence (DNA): TGTGCCAGCAGTTTCCAACCGGGACTAGCGGGCCACAATGAGCAGTTCTTC.

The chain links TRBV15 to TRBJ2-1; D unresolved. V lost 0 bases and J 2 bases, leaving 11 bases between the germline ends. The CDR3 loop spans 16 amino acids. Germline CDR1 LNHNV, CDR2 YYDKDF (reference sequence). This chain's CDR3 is CATSRDRLGPYNEQFF. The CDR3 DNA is TGTGCCACCAGCAGAGATAGGCTAGGTCCCTACAATGAGCAGTTCTTC.

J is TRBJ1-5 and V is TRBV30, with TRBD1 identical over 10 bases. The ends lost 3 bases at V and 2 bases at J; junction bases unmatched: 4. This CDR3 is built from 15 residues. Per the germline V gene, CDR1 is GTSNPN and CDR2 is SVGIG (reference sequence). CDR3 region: CAWRDGTGGNQPQHF. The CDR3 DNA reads TGTGCCTGGAGGGACGGGACAGGGGGCAATCAGCCCCAGCATTTT.

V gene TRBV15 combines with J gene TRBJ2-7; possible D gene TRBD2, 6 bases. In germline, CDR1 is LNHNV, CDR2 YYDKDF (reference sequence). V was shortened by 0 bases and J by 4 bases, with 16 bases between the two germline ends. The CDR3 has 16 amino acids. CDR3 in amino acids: CATSRDLTRMVYEQYF. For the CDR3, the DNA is TGTGCCACCAGCAGAGATCTGACTAGGATGGTGTACGAGCAGTACTTC.

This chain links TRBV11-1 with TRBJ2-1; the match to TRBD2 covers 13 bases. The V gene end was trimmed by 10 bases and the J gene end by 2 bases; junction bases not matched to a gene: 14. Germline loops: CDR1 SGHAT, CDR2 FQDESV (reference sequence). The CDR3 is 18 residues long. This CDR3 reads CAINRWTSGRETYNEQFF. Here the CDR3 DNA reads TGTGCCATCAATAGGTGGACTAGCGGGAGAGAAACCTACAATGAGCAGTTCTTC.

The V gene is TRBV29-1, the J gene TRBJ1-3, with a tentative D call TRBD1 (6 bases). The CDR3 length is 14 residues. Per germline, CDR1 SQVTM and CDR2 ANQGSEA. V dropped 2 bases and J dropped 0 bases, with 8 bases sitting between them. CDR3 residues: CSVERTDSGNTIYF. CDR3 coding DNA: TGCAGCGTTGAAAGGACAGACTCTGGAAACACCATATATTTT.

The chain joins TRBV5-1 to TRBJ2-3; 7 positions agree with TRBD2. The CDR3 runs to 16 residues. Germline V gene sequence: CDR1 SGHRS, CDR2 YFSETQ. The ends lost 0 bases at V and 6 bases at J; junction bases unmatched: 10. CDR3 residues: CASSLDGLELLDTQYF. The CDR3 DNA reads TGCGCCAGCAGCTTGGATGGACTAGAGCTGTTGGATACGCAGTATTTT.

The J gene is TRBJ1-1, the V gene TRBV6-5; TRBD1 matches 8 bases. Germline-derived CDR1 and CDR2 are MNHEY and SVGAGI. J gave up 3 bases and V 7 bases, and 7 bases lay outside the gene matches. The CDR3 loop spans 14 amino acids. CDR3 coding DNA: TGTGCCAGCACTCGACAGGGGTTGTACACTGAAGCTTTCTTT. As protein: CASTRQGLYTEAFF.

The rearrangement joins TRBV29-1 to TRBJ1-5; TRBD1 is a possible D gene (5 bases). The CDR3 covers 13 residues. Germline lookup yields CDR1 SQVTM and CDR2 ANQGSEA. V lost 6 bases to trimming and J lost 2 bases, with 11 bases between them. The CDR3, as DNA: TGCAGCGTCGCCGCGGGGGGCAATCAGCCCCAGCATTTT. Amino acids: CSVAAGGNQPQHF.

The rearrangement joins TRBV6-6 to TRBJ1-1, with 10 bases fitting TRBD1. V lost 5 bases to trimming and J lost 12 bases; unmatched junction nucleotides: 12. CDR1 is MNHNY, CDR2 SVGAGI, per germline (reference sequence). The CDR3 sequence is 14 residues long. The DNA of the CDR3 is TGTGCCAGCAGTGCCTCTTCCGGGACAGGGGTAACTTTCTTT. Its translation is CASSASSGTGVTFF.

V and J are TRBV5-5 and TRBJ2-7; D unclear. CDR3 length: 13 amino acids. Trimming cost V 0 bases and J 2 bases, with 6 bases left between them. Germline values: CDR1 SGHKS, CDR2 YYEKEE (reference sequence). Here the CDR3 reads CASSLVVTYEQYF. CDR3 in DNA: TGTGCCAGCAGCTTGGTAGTTACCTACGAGCAGTACTTC.

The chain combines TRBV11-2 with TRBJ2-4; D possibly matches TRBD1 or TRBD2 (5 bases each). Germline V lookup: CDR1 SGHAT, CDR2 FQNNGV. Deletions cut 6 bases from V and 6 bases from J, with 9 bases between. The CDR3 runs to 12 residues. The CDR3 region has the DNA TGTGCCAGCAGGAACGGGGCAAACATTCAGTACTTC. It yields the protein CASRNGANIQYF.

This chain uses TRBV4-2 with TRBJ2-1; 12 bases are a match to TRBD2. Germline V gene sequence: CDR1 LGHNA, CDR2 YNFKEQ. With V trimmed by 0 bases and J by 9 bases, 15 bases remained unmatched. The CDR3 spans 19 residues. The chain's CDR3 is CASSQDRGLAGGRGTEQFF. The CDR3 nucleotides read TGTGCCAGCAGCCAAGATAGGGGGCTAGCGGGAGGGCGTGGTACTGAGCAGTTCTTC.

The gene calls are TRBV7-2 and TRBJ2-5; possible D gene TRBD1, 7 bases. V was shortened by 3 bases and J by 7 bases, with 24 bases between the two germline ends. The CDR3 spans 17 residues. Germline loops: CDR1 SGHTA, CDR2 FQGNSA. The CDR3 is CASSLLGIQGGLRTQYF. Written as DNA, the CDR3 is TGTGCCAGCAGCTTGCTGGGGATCCAGGGGGGACTGCGGACCCAGTACTTC.